This TCR beta chain was sequenced in a study of blood T cells in healthy people across ages. Germline V gene lookup returns CDR1 MNHNY and CDR2 SVGAGI (reference sequence). The CDR3 runs to 13 residues. Trimming left V 5 bases short and J 4 bases short, with 11 bases between. This clonotype was counted a few times. Its matching antigen is unknown. Notes on the study in general: More naive CD4+ cells and higher diversity marked long-lived donors relative to aged donors.

In terms of origin and age, donors were healthy Caucasian individuals from Russia aged about 6 to 90. Then a second PCR, running about 6 to 12 cycles, was carried out with a sample-barcoded 5' primer and a J-beta primer mix. TCRdb itself ran the 5' RACE reads through MiXCR, one entry per CDR3 protein. The sample lists about 1.7 million distinct CDR3 sequences, 28% occurring once. The genes are TRBV6-6 and TRBJ1-2, with a possible D match to TRBD1 (6 bases). The sequenced material came from blood. The sequence was obtained from a woman younger than 45 in good health. Here the CDR3 DNA reads TGTGCCAGCAGTGAGGGGGATTCCTATGGCTACACCTTC. Translated: CASSEGDSYGYTF.